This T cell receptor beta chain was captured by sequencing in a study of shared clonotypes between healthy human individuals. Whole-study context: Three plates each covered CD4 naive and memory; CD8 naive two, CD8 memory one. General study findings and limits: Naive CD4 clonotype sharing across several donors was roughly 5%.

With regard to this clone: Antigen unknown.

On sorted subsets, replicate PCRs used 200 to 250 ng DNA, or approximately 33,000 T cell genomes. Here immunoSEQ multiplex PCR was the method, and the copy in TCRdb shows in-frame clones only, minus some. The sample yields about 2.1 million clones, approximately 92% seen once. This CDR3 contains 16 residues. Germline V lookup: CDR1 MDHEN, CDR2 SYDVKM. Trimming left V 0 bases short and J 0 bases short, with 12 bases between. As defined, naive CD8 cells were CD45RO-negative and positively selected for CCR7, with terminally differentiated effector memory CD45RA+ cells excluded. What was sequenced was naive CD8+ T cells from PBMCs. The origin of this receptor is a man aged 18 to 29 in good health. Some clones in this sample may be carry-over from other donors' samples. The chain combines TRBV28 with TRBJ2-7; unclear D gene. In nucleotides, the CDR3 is TGTGCCAGCAGTTTATGGGGCTCGAACCCCTCCTACGAGCAGTACTTC. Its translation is CASSLWGSNPSYEQYF.